These T cell receptor beta chains were read from a single sample in a study of early T cells in non-severe SARS-CoV-2 infection. Using its own MiXCR run on the 5' RACE reads, TCRdb lists one record per CDR3 protein. Of fewer than 65,000 distinct CDR3 sequences listed, around 8.6% were seen once; the top ten hold roughly 4%. The sample in question was whole blood, obtained at baseline. Receptors were obtained from an adult who was a healthcare worker with PCR-confirmed SARS-CoV-2 infection or an uninfected control (not recorded which). Each CDR3 is given with its conserved first and last residue. D genes are given only for firm matches. Clone size appears in some rows only: once, few, many, or a class for an expanded clone.

j_call	v_call	d_call	clone_size	cdr3_nt	cdr3_aa
TRBJ2-5	TRBV7-6	.	many	TGTGCCAGCAGCCCGACCTACTCCCAAGAGACCCAGTACTTC	CASSPTYSQETQYF
TRBJ2-5	TRBV12-5	.	.	TGTGCTAGTGCCCTCCCCGGGGGCGCGGCCGAGACCCAGTACTTC	CASALPGGAAETQYF
TRBJ2-7	TRBV24-1	.	many	TGTGCCACCAGTGACGCAGTGACGGGCGAGCAGTACTTC	CATSDAVTGEQYF
TRBJ2-7	TRBV7-9	.	.	TGTGCCAGCAGTAGGGAGATGACTCCCTACGAGCAGTACTTC	CASSREMTPYEQYF
TRBJ2-7	TRBV6-1	TRBD1	many	TGTGCCAGCAGTGAGGGACAGGGCACCTACGAGCAGTACTTC	CASSEGQGTYEQYF
TRBJ1-2	TRBV14	.	.	TGTGCCAGCAGCCACCGGACGGACCCCTATGGCTACACCTTC	CASSHRTDPYGYTF
TRBJ2-7	TRBV19	.	few	TGTGCCAGTAGTATAGAAACTGCCCCCGGCTACGAGCAGTACTTC	CASSIETAPGYEQYF
TRBJ1-1	TRBV18	TRBD1	.	TGTGCCAGCTCAGGGGGGACGACAGGGTACACTGAAGCTTTCTTT	CASSGGTTGYTEAFF
TRBJ2-1	TRBV20-1	TRBD1	many	TGCAGTGCTAGAGATGCGACAGGGGGGTTCTCCTACAATGAGCAGTTCTTC	CSARDATGGFSYNEQFF
TRBJ2-1	TRBV29-1	.	few	TGCAGCGTTGAAGTTATGGCTCGCAATGAGCAGTTCTTC	CSVEVMARNEQFF
TRBJ2-3	TRBV7-6	.	many	TGTGCCAGCAGCTTACCGCCCGAGGATACGCAGTATTTT	CASSLPPEDTQYF
TRBJ2-2	TRBV5-1	.	few	TGCGCCAGCAGCTGGATACCAGGTGGTTCCACCGGGGAGCTGTTTTTT	CASSWIPGGSTGELFF
TRBJ1-5	TRBV6-4	.	.	TGTGCCAGCAACCCGAGGACAGCGAGCAATCAGCCCCAGCATTTT	CASNPRTASNQPQHF
TRBJ2-5	TRBV4-1	.	.	TGCGCCAGCAGCCAAGACGGAACTCTGGAGACCCAGTACTTC	CASSQDGTLETQYF
TRBJ2-2	TRBV5-6	TRBD1	many	TGTGCCAGCAGCAAGCGGGACAGGGTTCCCCCCCGGAACACCGGGGAGCTGTTTTTT	CASSKRDRVPPRNTGELFF
TRBJ1-4	TRBV12-3/TRBV12-4	.	many	TGTGCCAGCAGTCACGGGACCCCAAAACTGTTTTTT	CASSHGTPKLFF
TRBJ2-3	TRBV7-2	TRBD2	many	TGTGCCAGCAGACGAACGGGGGGATCCCTTTCAGATACGCAGTATTTT	CASRRTGGSLSDTQYF
TRBJ2-5	TRBV5-1	.	few	TGCGCCAGCAGCTTAGGGGGGGAAGAGACCCAGTACTTC	CASSLGGEETQYF
TRBJ2-1	TRBV19	TRBD2	few	TGTGCCAGTAGTATTTGGGAGGGCAATGAGCAGTTCTTC	CASSIWEGNEQFF
TRBJ2-1	TRBV7-2	.	many	TGTGCCAGCCTAAGGAGATGGGGGGATCGTCAGTTCTTC	CASLRRWGDRQFF
TRBJ2-6	TRBV11-2	.	few	TGTGCCAGCAGCCTAGGGGCCAACGTCCTGACTTTC	CASSLGANVLTF
TRBJ1-5	TRBV12-3/TRBV12-4	.	.	TGTGCCAGCAGTTTAGACCGGGGTAGCAATCAGCCCCAGCATTTT	CASSLDRGSNQPQHF
TRBJ2-7	TRBV11-2	.	few	TGTGCCAGCAGCTGGGACTCCCGGACCTACGAGCAGTACTTC	CASSWDSRTYEQYF
TRBJ2-1	TRBV30	TRBD2	many	TGTGCCTGGGCGGGACTAGCGGGTGAGCAGTTCTTC	CAWAGLAGEQFF
TRBJ2-5	TRBV7-9	.	.	TGTGCCAGCAGGGGTGATGTGGAGGAGACCCAGTACTTC	CASRGDVEETQYF
TRBJ2-3	TRBV6-6	TRBD1	few	TGTGCCAGCAGTCTCGAGGCCAGGGGGAGAGATACGCAGTATTTT	CASSLEARGRDTQYF
TRBJ2-1	TRBV5-4	.	few	TGTGCCAGCAGCTTGGGGGAGCGGTTTAGCTCCTACAATGAGCAGTTCTTC	CASSLGERFSSYNEQFF
TRBJ1-6	TRBV6-5	.	many	TGTGCCAGCAGTTACTCGACGGCATCCAATTCACCCCTCCACTTT	CASSYSTASNSPLHF
TRBJ2-5	TRBV27	.	many	TGTGCCAGCAGTAGATTCGGACTGGGGGAGACCCAGTACTTC	CASSRFGLGETQYF
TRBJ2-1	TRBV6-6	.	few	TGTGCCAGCAGATACAGGGAGAGGACCTACAATGAGCAGTTCTTC	CASRYRERTYNEQFF
TRBJ2-5	TRBV20-1	.	.	TGCAGTGCTAGAGCGGCAGGGAAAGAGACCCAGTACTTC	CSARAAGKETQYF
TRBJ2-5	TRBV20-1	TRBD2	few	TGCAGTGCTAGAGAACTAGCGGGAGTAAAACAAGAGACCCAGTACTTC	CSARELAGVKQETQYF
TRBJ2-2	TRBV5-4	TRBD1	.	TGTGCCAGCAGCCCACCCCAGGGGGCGAACACCGGGGAGCTGTTTTTT	CASSPPQGANTGELFF
TRBJ1-1	TRBV12-3/TRBV12-4	.	.	TGTGCCAGCAGTCCCCAGGACAGAGAAGCTTTCTTT	CASSPQDREAFF
TRBJ2-7	TRBV4-2	.	.	TGTGCCAGCAGCCAAGAACAGGGAGGTATAAAAATGGAGCAGTACTTC	CASSQEQGGIKMEQYF
TRBJ2-7	TRBV3-1	.	few	TGTGCCAGCAGTCGGCAGGGGTCCTCCTACGAGCAGTACTTC	CASSRQGSSYEQYF
TRBJ2-5	TRBV7-7	TRBD2	many	TGTGCTAGCAGCCAGACTAGCGGGGAGACCCAGTACTTC	CASSQTSGETQYF
TRBJ2-2	TRBV28	TRBD2	many	TGTGCCAGCAGCCGCGGCGGGAGTGAAACCGGGGAGCTGTTTTTT	CASSRGGSETGELFF
TRBJ1-6	TRBV11-2	.	.	TGTGCCAGCAGCTTCTCAGGGTCCGATCGGAATTCACCCCTCCACTTT	CASSFSGSDRNSPLHF
TRBJ2-1	TRBV18	.	few	TGTGCCAGCTCACCCCCGGTGGTGGATGAGCAGTTCTTC	CASSPPVVDEQFF
TRBJ1-2	TRBV19	.	.	TGTGCCAGTAGTATAATGGCGGGGAGAGTAGGCTACACCTTC	CASSIMAGRVGYTF
TRBJ1-2	TRBV7-8	TRBD1	few	TGTGCCAGCAGCTTAGGCGCAGGGGGCCATGGCTACACCTTC	CASSLGAGGHGYTF
TRBJ1-5	TRBV12-3/TRBV12-4	.	many	TGTGCCAGCAGCTATACAGGGAATCAGCCCCAGCATTTT	CASSYTGNQPQHF
TRBJ2-7	TRBV11-2	.	few	TGTGCCAGCAGCTACCTGGGCCTCTACGAGCAGTACTTC	CASSYLGLYEQYF
TRBJ2-7	TRBV6-6	TRBD1	.	TGTGCCAGCAGCACAGGGGGCTACGAGCAGTACTTC	CASSTGGYEQYF
TRBJ2-1	TRBV7-9	.	many	TGTGCCAGCAGCCCTCCGGGGGGCCCAGTAAATGAGCAGTTCTTC	CASSPPGGPVNEQFF
TRBJ1-1	TRBV12-3/TRBV12-4	.	few	TGTGCCAGCAGGCTCGGAGACACTGAAGCTTTCTTT	CASRLGDTEAFF
TRBJ1-2	TRBV5-1	TRBD1	.	TGCGCCAGCAGCTCGACAGGGACCTATGGCTACACCTTC	CASSSTGTYGYTF
TRBJ1-2	TRBV19	.	few	TGTGCCAGTAGTGTCCCTTGGTTATATGGCTACACCTTC	CASSVPWLYGYTF
TRBJ2-3	TRBV15	.	.	TGTGCCACCAGCAGCCACGCAGTGACAGGTTCAGATACGCAGTATTTT	CATSSHAVTGSDTQYF